This TCR beta chain was sequenced in a study of response to subunit inactivated influenza vaccine. Study-wide points: Authors proposed each seasonal influenza vaccination draws in few new T cells.

This clonotype was seen only a few times. Its antigen is undetermined. One entry per CDR3 protein, called by TCRdb with MiXCR from the RT-PCR reads. The sample lists around 160,000 distinct CDR3 sequences, around 9.9% occurring once. Germline V lookup: CDR1 SGHKS, CDR2 YYEKEE (reference sequence). The CDR3 covers 14 residues. Trimming took off 4 bases at V and 0 bases at J, with 8 bases between the two ends. Sample: non-naive T cells sorted from PBMCs, taken more than 35 days after vaccination. V usage is TRBV5-5 and J usage is TRBJ1-3; the D is unclear. This sequence was found in a man between 50 and 59 years old who received an inactivated influenza vaccine. CDR3 bases: TGTGCCAGCAGCCCAGAGAACTCTGGAAACACCATATATTTT. It yields the protein CASSPENSGNTIYF.